A single sample is the source of the 28 T cell receptor beta chains below, sequenced in a study of Ad26.COV2.S vaccination and SARS-CoV-2 variants. Treatment reported: 19 received Ad26.COV2.S at low or high dose, single or two shots; 5 received placebo; per-sample allocation not given. Collection of the samples took place on day 63 after the first injection of vaccine or placebo. Only in-frame clones appear in the TCRdb table, and some are missing; sequencing was by immunoSEQ multiplex PCR. This table has roughly 300,000 clones, approximately 86% appearing once. The source was peripheral blood, collected in a trial of Ad26.COV2.S vaccine versus placebo. Receptors originate from a person between 18 and 65 years old who received the Ad26.COV2.S COVID-19 vaccine or a placebo.

The chain carries TRBV7-2 and TRBJ1-2, with D possibly TRBD1 on 5 matching bases. The CDR3 has 14 residues. Deletions cut 7 bases from V and 7 bases from J, with 19 bases between. Germline V gives CDR1 SGHTA, CDR2 FQGNSA. The CDR3 sequence: CASIGTQQVAGYTF. In DNA, the CDR3 is TGTGCCAGCATCGGAACTCAACAGGTTGCTGGCTACACCTTC.

The chain has TRBV5-1 and TRBJ1-1, with D possibly being TRBD1 (5 bases). Germline V gene lookup returns CDR1 SGHRS and CDR2 YFSETQ. V dropped 5 bases and J dropped 10 bases, with 21 bases sitting between them. This CDR3 has 14 residues. The CDR3 reads CASSPTGTWAGAFF. The CDR3 DNA reads as TGCGCCAGCAGTCCTACCGGGACGTGGGCGGGAGCTTTCTTT.

The chain has TRBV10-1 and TRBJ1-3; D gene uncertain. CDR3 length: 16 amino acids. V dropped 3 bases and J dropped 0 bases, with 12 bases sitting between them. CDR1 WNHNN and CDR2 SYGVQD come from the germline V gene (reference sequence). The DNA for the CDR3 is TGCGCCAGCAGTGAAAAAGCAGGACTCTCTGGAAACACCATATATTTT. Its translation is CASSEKAGLSGNTIYF.

The genes are TRBV24-1 and TRBJ2-2; no firm D call. V lost 1 base, J lost 7 bases, and 6 bases lay in between. Germline V lookup: CDR1 KGHDR, CDR2 SFDVKD. This CDR3 has 13 residues. The CDR3 here is CATSDFEVGELFF. In DNA, the CDR3 is TGTGCCACCAGTGATTTTGAGGTCGGGGAGCTGTTTTTT.

The rearrangement uses TRBV7-8 and TRBJ1-3; D gene ambiguous. The CDR3 is 16 residues long. CDR1 is SGHVS, CDR2 FQNEAQ, per germline. Between the trimmed V and J ends, which lost 5 bases and 0 bases, there was a span of 14 bases. For the CDR3, the DNA is TGTGCCAGCAGCCCCACTCAACCCTTCTCTGGAAACACCATATATTTT. Amino acids: CASSPTQPFSGNTIYF.

CDR3 region: CASETHENIQYF. CDR3 sequence (DNA): TGTGCCAGCGAGACTCACGAAAACATTCAGTACTTC. The chain links TRBV7-9 to TRBJ2-4, with D unresolved. V was trimmed by 8 bases and J by 5 bases, leaving 10 bases between them. From germline, CDR1 is SEHNR and CDR2 FQNEAQ (reference sequence). The CDR3 runs to 12 residues.

The chain couples TRBV24-1 to TRBJ1-2, with D unresolved. Trimming removed 2 bases from V and 7 bases from J, with 13 bases in between. Germline V CDR1 and CDR2: KGHDR, SFDVKD. The CDR3 spans 14 residues. The CDR3 loop reads CATSDSSTRPGYTF. The CDR3 region has the DNA TGTGCCACCAGTGATTCTTCAACCCGCCCTGGCTACACCTTC.

The CDR3 loop reads CASSPGQSNEKLFF. CDR3 nucleotide sequence: TGCGCCAGCAGCCCGGGACAGAGTAATGAAAAACTGTTTTTT. The chain carries TRBV5-1 and TRBJ1-4; 7 bases line up with TRBD1. The CDR3 sequence is 14 residues long. V dropped 4 bases and J dropped 4; count of bases not matched to a gene: 4. Per the germline V gene, CDR1 is SGHRS and CDR2 is YFSETQ.

V and J are TRBV7-2 and TRBJ1-6; 8 bases agree with TRBD1. Germline values: CDR1 SGHTA, CDR2 FQGNSA. Unmatched junction bases numbered 9, after V lost 5 bases and J lost 3 bases. The CDR3 has 17 residues. The CDR3 nucleotides read TGTGCCAGCAGCCCGTACAGGGGGGTATTCTATAATTCACCCCTCCACTTT. Translating it yields CASSPYRGVFYNSPLHF.

The chain couples TRBV5-6 to TRBJ1-4, with D perhaps matching TRBD1 (6 bases). In germline, CDR1 is SGHDT, CDR2 YYEEEE. The V end lost 3 bases, the J end lost 7 bases, and 13 bases lay between the germline ends. The CDR3 covers 14 residues. CDR3 sequence: CASSSEGGGEKLFF. CDR3 in DNA: TGTGCCAGCAGCTCGGAGGGGGGAGGTGAAAAACTGTTTTTT.

The J gene is TRBJ2-5, the V gene TRBV29-1, with TRBD2 identical over 12 bases. CDR3 size: 15 residues. Germline trimming cut 6 bases from V and 3 bases from J; bases unmatched to any gene: 8. Germline CDR1 SQVTM, CDR2 ANQGSEA. The CDR3, as DNA: TGCAGCGTCAGAGGACTAGCGGGGTGGGAAGAGACCCAGTACTTC. This gives the protein CSVRGLAGWEETQYF.

This chain uses TRBV27 with TRBJ2-2, with TRBD1 matching over 9 bases. The J segment lost 5 bases and the V segment lost 5 bases, leaving 3 bases of the junction unmatched. The germline V gene encodes CDR1 MNHEY and CDR2 SMNVEV (reference sequence). The CDR3 totals 14 residues. This chain's CDR3 is CASSPTGGTGELFF. The DNA of the CDR3 is TGTGCCAGCAGTCCGACAGGGGGAACCGGGGAGCTGTTTTTT.

The chain employs TRBV9 and TRBJ2-5; unclear D gene. V gave up 3 bases and J gave up 4 bases, with 7 bases separating them. This CDR3 region has 12 residues. Germline assignment: CDR1 SGDLS and CDR2 YYNGEE. This CDR3 reads CASSEDGETQYF. The CDR3 DNA is TGTGCCAGCAGCGAGGATGGAGAGACCCAGTACTTC.

The count of this clone is one. The chain combines TRBV7-2 with TRBJ2-1; no definite D call. The CDR3 is made up of 17 amino acids. Germline V gene lookup returns CDR1 SGHTA and CDR2 FQGNSA. The germline V and J ends were trimmed by 2 bases and 4 bases, with 18 bases remaining between them. As DNA, the CDR3 is TGTGCCAGCAGCTTATATCATCTGGCGGCCGCATACAATGAGCAGTTCTTC. Its protein is CASSLYHLAAAYNEQFF.

Comment on this clone: This specimen includes other DNA sequences encoding the same CDR3. The chain has TRBV12-3 or TRBV12-4 and TRBJ1-2; D uncertain. CDR3 size: 13 residues. V was trimmed by 2 bases and J by 2 bases, leaving 6 bases between them. The CDR3, as DNA: TGTGCCAGCAGTTTAACGGGGAACTATGGCTACACCTTC. Amino acid sequence: CASSLTGNYGYTF.

J is TRBJ1-5 and V is TRBV7-2, with D tentatively TRBD1 (5 bases). Germline lookup yields CDR1 SGHTA and CDR2 FQGNSA. CDR3 length: 15 residues. Trimming cost V 3 bases and J 1 base, with 10 bases left between them. The CDR3 bases are TGTGCCAGCAGCTTCTATGACAGAAGCAATCAGCCCCAGCATTTT. Amino acids: CASSFYDRSNQPQHF. The complete variable domain, with remaining parts taken from reference TRBV7-2 and TRBJ1-5, reads GAGVSQSPSNKVTEKGKDVELRCDPISGHTALYWYRQSLGQGLEFLIYFQGNSAPDKSGLPSDRFSAERTGGSVSTLTIQRTQQEDSAVYLCASSFYDRSNQPQHFGDGTRLSIL.

The rearrangement links TRBV7-9 to TRBJ2-5; 12 positions match TRBD2. The V gene's germline CDR1 is SEHNR and CDR2 FQNEAQ (reference sequence). With 3 bases clipped from V and 5 bases from J, the junction kept 1 base outside the gene matches. The CDR3 has 14 residues. The CDR3 here is CASSFGLAGETQYF. CDR3 nucleotides: TGTGCCAGCAGCTTCGGACTAGCGGGGGAGACCCAGTACTTC.

The chain combines TRBV5-5 with TRBJ2-7; TRBD1 matches at 7 bases. V dropped 4 bases and J dropped 4; count of bases not matched to a gene: 8. The CDR3 is 14 residues long. Per the germline V gene, CDR1 is SGHKS and CDR2 is YYEKEE (reference sequence). CDR3 sequence (DNA): TGTGCCAGCAGCCAAAGACAGGGTCAGTACGAGCAGTACTTC. This translates into CASSQRQGQYEQYF.

The rearrangement joins TRBV19 to TRBJ1-6; no clear D gene. V dropped 3 bases and J dropped 10 bases, with 13 bases sitting between them. This CDR3 region has 14 residues. Per the germline V gene, CDR1 is LNHDA and CDR2 is SQIVND (reference sequence). The CDR3 here is CASSIIIGNSPLHF. DNA of the CDR3: TGTGCCAGTAGTATTATAATTGGGAACTCACCCCTCCACTTT.

The chain is built from TRBV29-1 and TRBJ2-1; D remains ambiguous. V lost 5 bases to trimming and J lost 10 bases, with 9 bases between them. Germline CDR1 SQVTM, CDR2 ANQGSEA. The CDR3 length is 10 residues. The CDR3 loop is CSVPTPEQFF. In nucleotides, the CDR3 is TGCAGCGTTCCGACACCCGAGCAGTTCTTC.

The CDR3 loop reads CASSLSPSGQPQHF. Here the CDR3 DNA reads TGTGCCAGCAGCTTAAGTCCCTCAGGTCAGCCCCAGCATTTT. V usage is TRBV7-2 and J usage is TRBJ1-5; D is undetermined. V shed 2 bases and J shed 6 bases, with 11 bases lying between them. The CDR3 loop spans 14 amino acids. Per germline, CDR1 SGHTA and CDR2 FQGNSA.

This clone came up a few times. This chain uses TRBV20-1 with TRBJ2-7; D call uncertain. Trimming removed 2 bases at V and 3 bases at J, with 5 bases between. This CDR3 contains 11 residues. The V gene's germline CDR1 is DFQATT and CDR2 SNEGSKA (reference sequence). The CDR3 spells CSARNSYEQYF. CDR3 nucleotides: TGCAGTGCTAGAAATAGCTACGAGCAGTACTTC.

J is TRBJ1-1 and V is TRBV4-1, with TRBD1 matching 7 bases. Looked up from germline, CDR1 is MGHRA and CDR2 is YSYEKL. The CDR3 has 15 residues. J lost 10 bases, V lost 1 base, and 12 bases had no gene match. CDR3 bases: TGCGCCAGCAGCCAAGTAGGGCGGGACAGTCCTAGAGCTTTCTTT. Amino acids: CASSQVGRDSPRAFF.

The V gene is TRBV19, the J gene TRBJ2-5; a weak D match, TRBD2 (6 bases). Germline CDR1 is LNHDA and CDR2 is SQIVND (reference sequence). The CDR3 runs 14 residues. V was shortened by 6 bases and J by 7 bases, with 18 bases between the two germline ends. Here the CDR3 reads CASSRRDRGVTQYF. CDR3 DNA: TGTGCCAGTAGCCGCCGGGACCGCGGGGTGACCCAGTACTTC.

This chain joins TRBV7-2 and TRBJ2-1, with D unclear. Trimming stripped 5 bases from V and 6 bases from J, with 11 bases between. This CDR3 has 13 residues. Germline-derived CDR1 and CDR2 are SGHTA and FQGNSA. CDR3 region: CASSQSAGNEQFF. The CDR3 coding sequence is TGTGCCAGCAGCCAAAGTGCCGGCAATGAGCAGTTCTTC.

The V and J genes are TRBV5-1 and TRBJ2-7, with D maybe TRBD2 (5 bases). Germline CDR1 reads SGHRS; CDR2 reads YFSETQ. The CDR3 covers 14 residues. V was clipped by 3 bases and J by 0 bases, with 10 bases between them. The CDR3 region is CASSWETASYEQYF. The DNA for the CDR3 is TGCGCCAGCAGCTGGGAGACTGCCTCCTACGAGCAGTACTTC.

The chain has TRBV14 and TRBJ1-1; the D gene is possibly TRBD1 (5 bases). V lost 3 bases and J 3 bases, leaving 23 bases between the germline ends. Germline V gives CDR1 SGHDN, CDR2 FVKESK. The CDR3 contains 18 residues. Here the CDR3 DNA reads TGTGCCAGCAGCCAGGTCCGGGACTACGATGGCCAGTACACTGAAGCTTTCTTT. Amino acids: CASSQVRDYDGQYTEAFF.

The chain has TRBV18 and TRBJ2-5, with unresolved D. Trimming removed 1 base from V and 5 bases from J, with 5 bases in between. There are 12 residues in the CDR3. From germline, CDR1 is KGHSH and CDR2 LQKENI. In nucleotides, the CDR3 is TGTGCCAGCTCACCACTAAGGGAGACCCAGTACTTC. Its protein product is CASSPLRETQYF.